The sequence of this T cell receptor beta chain was determined in a study of T cells in Graves' hyperthyroidism and ophthalmopathy. Study results and caveats: Among thyroid clonotypes expanded above 0.001, most also appeared in blood. With a median lead of 6.5 months before onset, the model predicted ophthalmopathy.

There are 15 residues in the CDR3. Germline CDR1 reads SNHLY; CDR2 reads FYNNEI. V was pared by 5 bases and J by 2 bases, with 14 bases between. In its sample, this clonotype was seen many times. What it recognizes is unknown. Amplification yielded TCR beta CDR3 regions, with RNA transcripts as the source. During a first-round RT-PCR of the TCR CDR3, the HTBI primer set was used. From the multiplex PCR reads, TCRdb called clonotypes with MiXCR, one entry per CDR3 protein. Seen here are about 720,000 distinct CDR3 sequences, roughly 20% observed once, and the top ten hold 16%. Sequenced sample: blood. This TCR derives from a woman between 50 and 59 years old with Graves' hyperthyroidism that later progressed to Graves' ophthalmopathy. The V call is TRBV2, the J call TRBJ2-3, with D perhaps given as TRBD1 or TRBD2 (5 bases each). The CDR3 protein is CASSLRGPNTDTQYF. The CDR3 nucleotides read TGTGCCAGCAGTCTGAGGGGACCCAACACAGATACGCAGTATTTT.